This T cell receptor beta chain came from a study of cytomegalovirus exposure and HLA in healthy donors. Study summary: As an earlier analysis found, about 200 million T cells yielded over 95 million unique TCR beta sequences.

General study results and limits: Relative to the roughly 700-donor mean, N-insertions were reportedly fewer in an Asian-associated ancestry cluster in a later analysis. HLA restriction was apparent for most CMV-associated TCR beta chains in a later analysis.

Points on this clone: What it binds is not known.

This CDR3 is built from 13 residues. Trimming removed 3 bases at V and 7 bases at J, with 13 bases between. From germline, CDR1 is SGHAT and CDR2 FQNNGV. The study ran its PCR with 60 Vbeta and 13 Jbeta primers. Repertoires were generated with immunoSEQ multiplex PCR, while TCRdb's copy carries only in-frame clones and drops some. The data contain 100,000 to 150,000 clones, over 60% of them singletons. The sequence came from a man younger than 45 in good health and CMV-seronegative. The chain employs TRBV11-2 and TRBJ2-7; tentative D call: TRBD1 (5 bases). The sequencing input was PBMCs. The CDR3 loop is CASSFPLRGEQYF. CDR3 in DNA: TGTGCCAGCAGCTTCCCCTTAAGGGGTGAGCAGTACTTC.